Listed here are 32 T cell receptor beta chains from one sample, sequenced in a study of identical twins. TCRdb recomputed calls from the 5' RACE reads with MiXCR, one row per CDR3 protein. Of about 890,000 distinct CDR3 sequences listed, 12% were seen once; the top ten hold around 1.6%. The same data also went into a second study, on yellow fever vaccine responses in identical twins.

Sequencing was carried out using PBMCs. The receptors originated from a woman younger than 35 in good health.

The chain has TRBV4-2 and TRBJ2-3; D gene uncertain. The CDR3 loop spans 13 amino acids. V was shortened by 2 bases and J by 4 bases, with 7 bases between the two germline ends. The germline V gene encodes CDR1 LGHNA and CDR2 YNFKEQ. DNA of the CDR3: TGTGCCAGCAGCCAACACCTAGCAGATACGCAGTATTTT. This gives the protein CASSQHLADTQYF.

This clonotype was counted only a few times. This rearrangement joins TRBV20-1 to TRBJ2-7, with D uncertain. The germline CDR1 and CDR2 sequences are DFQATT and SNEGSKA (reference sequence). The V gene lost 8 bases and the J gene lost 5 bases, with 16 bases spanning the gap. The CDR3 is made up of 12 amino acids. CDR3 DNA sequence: TGCAGTCCCGGAAAGTCCGCTGACGAGCAGTACGTC. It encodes CSPGKSADEQYV.

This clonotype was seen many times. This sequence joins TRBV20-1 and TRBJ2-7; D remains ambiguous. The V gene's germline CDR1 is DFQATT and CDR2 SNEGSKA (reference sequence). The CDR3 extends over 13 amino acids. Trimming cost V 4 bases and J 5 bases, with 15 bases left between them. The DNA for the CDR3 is TGCAGTGCTAATCGGCAGGCGGTAGACGAGCAGTACTTC. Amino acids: CSANRQAVDEQYF.

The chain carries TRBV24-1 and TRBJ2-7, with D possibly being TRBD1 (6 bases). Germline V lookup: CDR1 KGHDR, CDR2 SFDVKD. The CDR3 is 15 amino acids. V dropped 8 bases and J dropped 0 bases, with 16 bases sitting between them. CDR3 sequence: CATTTQGKSSYEQYV. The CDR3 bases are TGTGCCACCACCACCCAGGGGAAAAGCTCCTACGAGCAGTACGTC.

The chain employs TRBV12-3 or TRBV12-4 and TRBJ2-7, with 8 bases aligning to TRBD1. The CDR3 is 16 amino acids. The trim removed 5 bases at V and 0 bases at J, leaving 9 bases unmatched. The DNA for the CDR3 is TGTGCCAGCAGTAGGACAGCGACAGGGGTCTCCTACGAGCAGTACTTC. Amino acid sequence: CASSRTATGVSYEQYF.

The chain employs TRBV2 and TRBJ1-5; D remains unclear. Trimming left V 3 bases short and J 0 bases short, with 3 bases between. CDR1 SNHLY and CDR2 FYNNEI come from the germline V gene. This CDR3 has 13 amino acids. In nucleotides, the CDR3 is TGTGCCAGCAGTGACTATAGCAATCAGCCCCAGCATTTT. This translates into CASSDYSNQPQHF.

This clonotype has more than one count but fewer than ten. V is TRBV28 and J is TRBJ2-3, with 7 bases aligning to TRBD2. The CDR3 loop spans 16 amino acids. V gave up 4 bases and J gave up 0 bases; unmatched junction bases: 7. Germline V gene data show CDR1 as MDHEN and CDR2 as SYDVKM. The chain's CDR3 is CASSSLAETSTDTQYF. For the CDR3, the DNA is TGTGCCAGCAGTTCGCTAGCGGAGACTAGCACAGATACGCAGTATTTT.

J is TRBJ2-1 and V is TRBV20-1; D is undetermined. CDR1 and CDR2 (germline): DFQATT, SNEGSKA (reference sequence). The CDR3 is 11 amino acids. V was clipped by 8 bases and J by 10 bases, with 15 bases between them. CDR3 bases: TGCAGTTCCCCCGCGGTAGGGGAGCAGTTCTTC. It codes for CSSPAVGEQFF.

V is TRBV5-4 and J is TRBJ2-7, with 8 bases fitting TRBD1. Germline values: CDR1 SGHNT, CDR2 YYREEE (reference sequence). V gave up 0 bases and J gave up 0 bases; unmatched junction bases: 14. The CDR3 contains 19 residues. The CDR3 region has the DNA TGTGCCAGCAGCTTGGCCGAAGATCAGGGACAGGATTACTCCTACGAGCAGTACGTC. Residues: CASSLAEDQGQDYSYEQYV.

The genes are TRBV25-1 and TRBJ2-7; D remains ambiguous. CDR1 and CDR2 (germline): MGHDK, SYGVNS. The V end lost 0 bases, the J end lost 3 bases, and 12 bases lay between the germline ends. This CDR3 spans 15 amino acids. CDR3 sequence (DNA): TGTGCCAGCAGTGAATACGTGAAAGGGTACTACGAGCAGTACTTC. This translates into CASSEYVKGYYEQYF.

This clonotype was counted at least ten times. The CDR3: CASSQEASAGGTDTQYF. DNA of the CDR3: TGTGCCAGCAGCCAAGAAGCTTCGGCGGGGGGGACTGATACGCAGTATTTT. V and J are TRBV4-2 and TRBJ2-3; 9 bases agree with TRBD2. V lost 0 bases to trimming and J lost 6 bases; unmatched junction nucleotides: 10. The CDR3 has 17 residues. The germline gives CDR1 LGHNA, CDR2 YNFKEQ.

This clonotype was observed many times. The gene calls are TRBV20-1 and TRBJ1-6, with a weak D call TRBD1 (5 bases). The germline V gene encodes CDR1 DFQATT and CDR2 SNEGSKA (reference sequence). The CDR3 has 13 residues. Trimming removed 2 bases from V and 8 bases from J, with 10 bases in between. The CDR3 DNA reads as TGCAGTGCTAGAAGGGAACAGGATTCACCCCTCCACTTT. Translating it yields CSARREQDSPLHF.

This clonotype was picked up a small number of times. CDR3 protein: CASSLARDRGHEQFF. CDR3 DNA: TGTGCCAGCAGCTTAGCCCGGGACAGGGGCCATGAGCAGTTCTTC. This chain uses TRBV7-9 with TRBJ2-1, with TRBD1 matching 10 bases. The CDR3 runs to 15 residues. The germline gives CDR1 SEHNR, CDR2 FQNEAQ (reference sequence). The V segment lost 0 bases and the J segment 8 bases; nucleotides outside the gene matches: 4.

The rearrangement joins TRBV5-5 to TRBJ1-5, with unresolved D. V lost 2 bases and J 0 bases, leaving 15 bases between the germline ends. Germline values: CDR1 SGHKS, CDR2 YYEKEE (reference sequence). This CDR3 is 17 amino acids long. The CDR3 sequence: CASSFEVSPFSNQPQHF. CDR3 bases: TGTGCCAGCAGCTTCGAGGTCAGTCCCTTTAGCAATCAGCCCCAGCATTTT.

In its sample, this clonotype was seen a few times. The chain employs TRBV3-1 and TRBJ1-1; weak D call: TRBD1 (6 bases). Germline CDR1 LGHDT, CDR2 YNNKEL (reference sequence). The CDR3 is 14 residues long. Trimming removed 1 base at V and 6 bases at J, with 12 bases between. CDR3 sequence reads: CASSQVGADAEAFF. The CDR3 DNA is TGTGCCAGCAGCCAAGTGGGGGCTGACGCTGAAGCTTTCTTT.

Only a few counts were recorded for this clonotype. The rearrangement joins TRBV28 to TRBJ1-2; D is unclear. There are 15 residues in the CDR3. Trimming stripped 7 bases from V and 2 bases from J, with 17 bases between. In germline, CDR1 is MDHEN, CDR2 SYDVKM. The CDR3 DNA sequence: TGTGCCAGCATAAGAGACGCTTCCCGGAACTATGGCTACACCTTC. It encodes CASIRDASRNYGYTF.

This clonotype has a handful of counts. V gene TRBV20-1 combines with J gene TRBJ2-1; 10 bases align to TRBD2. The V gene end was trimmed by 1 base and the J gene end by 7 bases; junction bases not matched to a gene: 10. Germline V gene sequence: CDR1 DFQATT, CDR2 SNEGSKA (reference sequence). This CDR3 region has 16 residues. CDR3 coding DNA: TGCAGTGCTAGAGGGGAAAGCGGGAGGGCCGGGAATGAGCAGTTCTTC. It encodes CSARGESGRAGNEQFF.

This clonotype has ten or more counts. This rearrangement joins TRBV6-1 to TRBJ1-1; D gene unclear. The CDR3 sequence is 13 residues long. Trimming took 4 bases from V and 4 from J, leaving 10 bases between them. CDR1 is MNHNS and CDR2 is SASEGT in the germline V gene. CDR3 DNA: TGTGCCAGCAGTGCTGGACTATTCACTGAAGCTTTCTTT. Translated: CASSAGLFTEAFF.

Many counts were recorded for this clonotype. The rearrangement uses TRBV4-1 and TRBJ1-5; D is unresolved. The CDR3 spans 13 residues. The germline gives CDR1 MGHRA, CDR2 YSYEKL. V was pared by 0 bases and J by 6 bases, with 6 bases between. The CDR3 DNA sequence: TGCGCCAGCAGCCAAGAACGGGGTCAGCCCCAGCATTTT. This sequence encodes CASSQERGQPQHF.

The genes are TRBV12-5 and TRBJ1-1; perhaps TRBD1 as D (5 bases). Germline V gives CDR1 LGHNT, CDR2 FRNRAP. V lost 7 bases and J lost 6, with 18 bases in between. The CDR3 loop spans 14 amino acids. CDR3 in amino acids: CASVWGGDLSEAFF. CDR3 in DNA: TGTGCTAGTGTCTGGGGGGGAGATTTGTCTGAAGCTTTCTTT.

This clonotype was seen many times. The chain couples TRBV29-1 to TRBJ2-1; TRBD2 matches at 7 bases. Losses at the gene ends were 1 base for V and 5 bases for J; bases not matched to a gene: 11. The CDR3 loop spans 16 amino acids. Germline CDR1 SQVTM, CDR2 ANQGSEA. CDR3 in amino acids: CSVEGRGGSPNNEQFF. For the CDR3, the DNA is TGCAGCGTTGAAGGGAGAGGCGGGAGCCCCAACAATGAGCAGTTCTTC.

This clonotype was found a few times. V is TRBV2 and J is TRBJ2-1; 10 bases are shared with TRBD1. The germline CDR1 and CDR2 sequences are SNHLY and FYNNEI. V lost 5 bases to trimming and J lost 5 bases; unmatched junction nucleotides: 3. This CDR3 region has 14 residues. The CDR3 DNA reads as TGTGCCAGCAGTCAAGACAGGGGGCACAATGAGCAGTTCTTC. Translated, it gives CASSQDRGHNEQFF.

The CDR3 DNA reads TGTGCCAGCAACTATAGGGCGGGCACCGGGGAGCTGTTTTTT. Protein: CASNYRAGTGELFF. The gene calls are TRBV6-1 and TRBJ2-2, with D possibly TRBD2 on 5 matching bases. V was clipped by 7 bases and J by 4 bases, with 13 bases between them. This CDR3 spans 14 amino acids. Germline-derived CDR1 and CDR2 are MNHNS and SASEGT.

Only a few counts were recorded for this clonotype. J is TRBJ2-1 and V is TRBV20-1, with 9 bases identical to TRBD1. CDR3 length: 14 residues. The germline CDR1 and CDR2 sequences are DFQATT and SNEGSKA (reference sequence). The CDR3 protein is CRPHPGQGYNEQFF. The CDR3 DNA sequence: TGCAGACCACACCCGGGACAGGGCTACAATGAGCAGTTCTTC.

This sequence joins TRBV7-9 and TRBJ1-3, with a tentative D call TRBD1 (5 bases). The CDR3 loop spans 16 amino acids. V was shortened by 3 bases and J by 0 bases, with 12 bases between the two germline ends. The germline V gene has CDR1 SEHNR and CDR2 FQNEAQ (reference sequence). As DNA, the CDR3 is TGTGCCAGCAGCTTTCGGGACCCGAGCTCTGGAAACACCATATATTTT. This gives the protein CASSFRDPSSGNTIYF.

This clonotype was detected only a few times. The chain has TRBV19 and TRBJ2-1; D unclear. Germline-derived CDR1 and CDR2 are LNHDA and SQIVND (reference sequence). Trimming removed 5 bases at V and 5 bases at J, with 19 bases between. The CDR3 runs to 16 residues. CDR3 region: CASSSPSGRSNNEQFF. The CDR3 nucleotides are TGTGCCAGTAGTTCCCCCTCGGGCAGGTCGAACAATGAGCAGTTCTTC.

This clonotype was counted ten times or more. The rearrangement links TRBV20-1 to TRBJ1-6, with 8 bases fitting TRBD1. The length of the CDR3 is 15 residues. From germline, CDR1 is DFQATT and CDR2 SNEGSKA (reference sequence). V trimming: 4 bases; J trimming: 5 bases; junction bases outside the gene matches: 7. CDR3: CSATPGTGDNSPLHF. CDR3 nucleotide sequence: TGCAGTGCTACGCCCGGGACAGGCGATAATTCACCCCTCCACTTT.

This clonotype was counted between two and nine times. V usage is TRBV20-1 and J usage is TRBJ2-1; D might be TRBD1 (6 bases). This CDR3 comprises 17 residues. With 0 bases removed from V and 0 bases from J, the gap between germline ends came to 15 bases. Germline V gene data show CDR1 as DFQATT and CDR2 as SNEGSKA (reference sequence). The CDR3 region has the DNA TGCAGTGCTAGAGATTCGGGGCAGGGGAGCTCCTACAATGAGCAGTTCTTC. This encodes CSARDSGQGSSYNEQFF.

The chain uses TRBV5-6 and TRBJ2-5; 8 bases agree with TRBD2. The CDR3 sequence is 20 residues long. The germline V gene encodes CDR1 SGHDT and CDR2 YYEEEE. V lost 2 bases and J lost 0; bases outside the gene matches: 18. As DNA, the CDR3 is TGTGCCAGCAGCTTCAGCTGGCCACGGGGGGGCCGTTGGTACCAAGAGACCCAGTACTTC. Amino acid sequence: CASSFSWPRGGRWYQETQYF. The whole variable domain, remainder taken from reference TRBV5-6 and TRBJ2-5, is DAGVTQSPTHLIKTRGQQVTLRCSPKSGHDTVSWYQQALGQGPQFIFQYYEEEERQRGNFPDRFSGHQFPNYSSELNVNALLLGDSALYLCASSFSWPRGGRWYQETQYFGPGTRLLVL.

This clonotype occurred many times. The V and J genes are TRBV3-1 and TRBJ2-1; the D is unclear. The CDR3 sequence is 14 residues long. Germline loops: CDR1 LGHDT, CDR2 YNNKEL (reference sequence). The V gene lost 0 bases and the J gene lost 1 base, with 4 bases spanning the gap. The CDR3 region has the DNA TGTGCCAGCAGCCAAGAACCGTCCTACAATGAGCAGTTCTTC. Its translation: CASSQEPSYNEQFF.

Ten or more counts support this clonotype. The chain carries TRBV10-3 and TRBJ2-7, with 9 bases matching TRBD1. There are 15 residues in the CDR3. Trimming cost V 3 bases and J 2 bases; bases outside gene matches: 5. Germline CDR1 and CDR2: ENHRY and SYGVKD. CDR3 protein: CAISEQGAFTYEQYF. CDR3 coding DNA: TGTGCCATCAGTGAACAGGGGGCCTTCACCTACGAGCAGTACTTC.

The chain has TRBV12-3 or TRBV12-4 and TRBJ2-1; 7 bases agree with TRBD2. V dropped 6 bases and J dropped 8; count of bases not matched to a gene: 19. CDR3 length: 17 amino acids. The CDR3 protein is CASSPRDLTSRSDEQFF. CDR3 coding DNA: TGTGCCAGCAGCCCGCGTGACCTGACTAGCCGGAGTGATGAGCAGTTCTTC.